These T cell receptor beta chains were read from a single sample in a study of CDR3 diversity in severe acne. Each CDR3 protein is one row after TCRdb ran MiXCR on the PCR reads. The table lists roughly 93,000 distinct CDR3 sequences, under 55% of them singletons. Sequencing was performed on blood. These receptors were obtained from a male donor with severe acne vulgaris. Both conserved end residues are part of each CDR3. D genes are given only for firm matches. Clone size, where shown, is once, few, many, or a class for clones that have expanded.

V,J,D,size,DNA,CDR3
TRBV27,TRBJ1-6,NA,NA,TGTGCCAGCAGTTTGGGGGCGACCCTCTACTTT,CASSLGATLYF
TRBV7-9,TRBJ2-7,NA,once,TGTGCCAGCAGCTATCCAGGGAGCGGCATCTCCTACGAGCAGTACTTC,CASSYPGSGISYEQYF
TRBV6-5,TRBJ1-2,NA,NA,TGTGCCAGCAGTTACTCGGACAGTCGTGGCTACACCTTC,CASSYSDSRGYTF
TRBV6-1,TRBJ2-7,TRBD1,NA,TGTGCCAGCAACGGCGAGAGGGGGCGAATCCACGAGCAGTACTTC,CASNGERGRIHEQYF
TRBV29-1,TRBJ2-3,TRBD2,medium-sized,TGCAGCGTCGGTGGACTAGCGGGGGATGTCACAGATACGCAGTATTTT,CSVGGLAGDVTDTQYF
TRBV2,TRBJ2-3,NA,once,TGTGCCAGCAGCTCCTTGTTTGTCAGAACCACAGATACGCAGTATTTT,CASSSLFVRTTDTQYF
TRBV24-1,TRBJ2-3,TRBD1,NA,TGTGCCACCAGTGACCCTGACAGGGGCTTTGCGCAGTATTTT,CATSDPDRGFAQYF
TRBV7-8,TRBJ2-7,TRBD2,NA,TGTGCCAGCAGCCCGGGACTAGTCCTCGAGCAGTACTTC,CASSPGLVLEQYF
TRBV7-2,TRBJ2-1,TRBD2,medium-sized,TGTGCCAGCAGCTTCAGTAGCGGGAACGGCGAGTTCTTC,CASSFSSGNGEFF
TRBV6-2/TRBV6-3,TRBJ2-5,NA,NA,TGTGCCAGCAGTGAGGGGGTTCGGGAGACCCAGTACTTC,CASSEGVRETQYF
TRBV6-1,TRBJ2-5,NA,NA,TGTGCCAGCAGTGAATCCAGGGACCTAGGCCAAGAGACCCAGTACTTC,CASSESRDLGQETQYF
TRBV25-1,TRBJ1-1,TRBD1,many,TGTGCCAGCAGTGGCGGGACAGCTGAAGCTTTCTTT,CASSGGTAEAFF
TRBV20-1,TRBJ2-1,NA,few,TGCACCCCGGACTTGTACAATGAGCAGTTCTTC,CTPDLYNEQFF
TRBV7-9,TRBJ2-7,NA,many,TGTGCCAGCAGCTTGGGTGACGAGCAGTACTTC,CASSLGDEQYF
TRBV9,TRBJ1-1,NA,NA,TGTGCCAGCAGGCAAATTAGGAACATTGAAGCTTTCTTT,CASRQIRNIEAFF
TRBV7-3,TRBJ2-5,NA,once,TGTGCCAGCTTAAGACGGGACCAAGAGACCCAGTACTTC,CASLRRDQETQYF
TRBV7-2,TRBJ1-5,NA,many,TGTGCCAGCAGCTTATCTATCTGGGTCAATCAGCCCCAGCATTTT,CASSLSIWVNQPQHF
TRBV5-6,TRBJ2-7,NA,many,TGTGCCAGCAGCGCCGCCTACGAGCAGTACTTC,CASSAAYEQYF
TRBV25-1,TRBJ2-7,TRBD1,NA,TGTGCCAGCAGTCCCCAAAACAGGGGCGTCAACGAGCAGTACTTC,CASSPQNRGVNEQYF
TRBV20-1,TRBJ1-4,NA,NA,TGCAGTGCTAGAGCCCAGGATGAAAATGGGCTGTTTTTT,CSARAQDENGLFF
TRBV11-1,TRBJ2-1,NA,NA,TGTGCCAGCAGCAGTTACTCGGGGTGGGGTGAGCAGTTCTTC,CASSSYSGWGEQFF
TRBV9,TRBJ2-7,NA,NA,TGTGCCAGCAGCGTAGGGGGGATGACCTACGAGCAGTACTTC,CASSVGGMTYEQYF
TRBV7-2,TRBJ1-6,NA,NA,TGTGCCAGCACCCCAGGAGAGGGGTACAACTCACCCCTCCACTTT,CASTPGEGYNSPLHF
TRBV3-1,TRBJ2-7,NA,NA,TGTGCCAGCAGCCAAGAACGAGATAGACAAGGGGCCTACGAGCAGTACTTC,CASSQERDRQGAYEQYF
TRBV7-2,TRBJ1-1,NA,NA,TGTGCCAGCAGCCCCCGCCTGGGCAGGGTTTGGGGTAACACTGAAGCTTTCTTT,CASSPRLGRVWGNTEAFF
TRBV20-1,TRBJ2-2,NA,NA,TGCAGTGCTAGATTTCGTTTAGCGGCTTACACCGGGGAGCTGTTTTTT,CSARFRLAAYTGELFF
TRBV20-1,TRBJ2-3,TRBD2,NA,TGCAGTGCTGGGACTAGCGGGAGGGCCCCAGATACGCAGTATTTT,CSAGTSGRAPDTQYF
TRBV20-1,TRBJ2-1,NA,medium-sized,TGCAGTGCTAAAGTAGGGGGGAATGAGCAGTTCTTC,CSAKVGGNEQFF